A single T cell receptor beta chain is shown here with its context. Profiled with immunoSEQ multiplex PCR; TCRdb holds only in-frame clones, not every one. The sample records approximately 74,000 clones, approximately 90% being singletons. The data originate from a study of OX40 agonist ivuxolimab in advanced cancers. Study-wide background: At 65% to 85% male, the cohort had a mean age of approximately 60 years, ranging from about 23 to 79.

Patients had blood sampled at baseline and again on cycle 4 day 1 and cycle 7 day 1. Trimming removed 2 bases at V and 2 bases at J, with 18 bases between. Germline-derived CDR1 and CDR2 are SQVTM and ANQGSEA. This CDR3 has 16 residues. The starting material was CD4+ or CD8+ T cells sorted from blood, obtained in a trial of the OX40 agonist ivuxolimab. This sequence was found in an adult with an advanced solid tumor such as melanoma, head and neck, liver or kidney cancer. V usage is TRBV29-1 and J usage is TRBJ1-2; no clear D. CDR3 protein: CSVELRLAVGNYGYTF. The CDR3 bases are TGCAGCGTTGAATTAAGGTTAGCGGTCGGAAACTATGGCTACACCTTC.